The T cell receptor beta chain described here comes from a study of Ad26.COV2.S vaccination and SARS-CoV-2 variants. Study information: The study gave Ad26.COV2.S intramuscularly, once or twice 56 days apart.

The study's findings and limits: Similar non-spike TCR breadth was observed in recipients of vaccine and of placebo. Following vaccination, spike-specific CD8+ and CD4+ T cell responses reportedly exhibited substantial breadth.

Points on this clone: Antigen unknown.

The treatment is: some 20 received Ad26.COV2.S at low or high dose, single or two shots; roughly five received placebo; per-sample allocation not given. The investigators took samples on day 63 after the first vaccine or placebo injection. Germline values: CDR1 MGHRA, CDR2 YSYEKL. The CDR3 loop spans 16 amino acids. Trimming took off 1 base at V and 4 bases at J, with 14 bases between the two ends. The protocol was immunoSEQ multiplex PCR, while the TCRdb copy is restricted to in-frame clones and leaves out a portion. The table has 400,000 to 500,000 clones, roughly 90% seen once. The J gene is TRBJ1-5, the V gene TRBV4-1; D uncertain. The TCR sequence derives from a person aged 18 to 65 who received the Ad26.COV2.S COVID-19 vaccine or a placebo. Source: peripheral blood, taken in a trial of Ad26.COV2.S vaccine versus placebo. The CDR3: CASSQVWPDGNQPQHF. The CDR3 DNA is TGCGCCAGCAGCCAAGTTTGGCCGGACGGGAATCAGCCCCAGCATTTT.